The 20 T cell receptor beta chains in this list originate from one sample, sequenced in a study of tumor-infiltrating lymphocytes in primary liver carcinoma. With around 520 ng total RNA as template and a constant-region primer, TCR beta cDNA was made. Slightly modified ARM-PCR with three nested multiplex PCR rounds yielded TCR beta libraries. TRBV1-TRBV30 forward and Cbeta reverse primers drove the first two approximately 10-cycle rounds. TCRdb reprocessed the multiplex PCR reads via MiXCR and lists one record per CDR3 protein. The top ten clones hold 40% to 45% of a sample with about 64,000 distinct CDR3 sequences, around 64% of them seen once. Without any cell sorting, about 20-31 mg of bulk tissue yielded co-extracted RNA and DNA. Material: liver tumor tissue from sampling region 4. Subset given: tumor region T4, right-lateral pole. The receptor source for this set is a middle-aged man with primary liver carcinoma and hepatitis B virus infection.

In the case of this clonotype: The junction departs from germline at one end; a sequencing error may be responsible. V and J are TRBV11-2 and TRBJ2-1, with a tentative D call TRBD2 (6 bases). CDR1 is SGHAT and CDR2 is FQNNGV in the germline V gene. The CDR3 sequence is 15 residues long. CDR3 amino acids: CASSSSSVSGNEHFF. CDR3 DNA sequence: TGTGCCAGCAGCTCCTCTAGCGTTTCGGGAAATGAGCACTTCTTC.

V gene TRBV6-1 combines with J gene TRBJ2-1; D remains ambiguous. Trimming removed 11 bases from V and 6 bases from J, with 14 bases in between. CDR3 size: 12 residues. Germline V CDR1 and CDR2: MNHNS, SASEGT. The CDR3 DNA is TGTGCCCGCATGCGGCCGATCAATGAGCAGTTCTTC. Amino acids: CARMRPINEQFF.

The chain links TRBV11-3 to TRBJ2-1; the match to TRBD2 covers 10 bases. CDR1 and CDR2 (germline): SGHNT, YENEEA. This CDR3 region has 15 residues. V dropped 1 base and J dropped 9; count of bases not matched to a gene: 6. The DNA of the CDR3 is TGTGCCAGCAGCTTAGGAACTAGCGGGAAGCTTGAGCAGTTCTTC. This sequence encodes CASSLGTSGKLEQFF.

Concerning this clonotype itself: A read error may produce the germline difference seen at one junction end. The chain links TRBV7-9 to TRBJ2-1; 7 bases match TRBD2. CDR3 length: 16 amino acids. CDR1 is SEHNR and CDR2 is FQNEAQ in the germline V gene (reference sequence). The CDR3 coding sequence is TGTGCCAGCGGCACCTTGGGTTGGCGGGACTACATTGAGCAGTTCTTC. Protein: CASGTLGWRDYIEQFF.

The chain recombines TRBV10-3 with TRBJ2-3; D is unclear. V lost 6 bases to trimming and J lost 5 bases, with 15 bases between them. Germline assignment: CDR1 ENHRY and CDR2 SYGVKD. CDR3 size: 14 residues. The CDR3: CAISGSGRGDTQYF. CDR3 in DNA: TGTGCCATCAGCGGTAGTGGAAGAGGAGATACGCAGTATTTT.

As concerns this clonotype: The CDR3 end shows no conserved phenylalanine or tryptophan, and so a read error is likely. The chain employs TRBV10-3 and TRBJ2-7; possibly TRBD1 or TRBD2 for D (7 bases each). Germline CDR1 reads ENHRY; CDR2 reads SYGVKD. The CDR3 totals 14 residues. CDR3 sequence reads: CACTTGSGLYDQYS. The CDR3 coding sequence is TGTGCGTGTACGACAGGGTCGGGACTATACGACCAGTACTCC.

About this clonotype itself: The junction shows a germline mismatch at one end, possibly a read error. This chain connects TRBV4-3 to TRBJ2-1; no reliable D call. The CDR3 loop spans 16 amino acids. The V gene's germline CDR1 is LGHNA and CDR2 YSLEER. CDR3 loop: CSSSQDPFSEYNEQFF. CDR3 bases: TGCTCCAGCAGCCAAGATCCCTTCTCAGAATACAATGAGCAGTTCTTC.

Worth noting for this clonotype: A much larger clone differs from this one at a single base, so this may be a read error. V gene TRBV11-2 combines with J gene TRBJ2-2, with a tentative D call TRBD1 (5 bases). This CDR3 is built from 16 residues. V was cut by 8 bases and J by 0 bases, with 16 bases left in between. Germline V lookup: CDR1 SGHAT, CDR2 FQNNGV. The CDR3 is CASLALEGANTGELFF. CDR3 DNA sequence: TGTGCCAGCTTAGCATTAGAAGGGGCGAACACCGGGGAGCTGTTTTTT.

Regarding this clonotype: The junction departs from the called germline gene at one end, perhaps through a read error. The CDR3 loop is CASSLGNQGLYGYIF. For the CDR3, the DNA is TGTGCCAGCAGCTTGGGGAACCAGGGGCTGTATGGCTACATCTTC. This rearrangement joins TRBV11-1 to TRBJ1-2; perhaps TRBD1 as D (6 bases). CDR1 is SGHAT, CDR2 FQDESV, per germline (reference sequence). The CDR3 runs 15 residues. Supplemented by reference TRBV11-1 and TRBJ1-2, the full variable domain reads EAEVAQSPRYKITEKSQAVAFWCDPISGHATLYWYRQILGQGPELLVQFQDESVVDDSQLPKDRFSAERLKGVDSTLKIQPAELGDSAMYLCASSLGNQGLYGYIFGSGTRLTVV.

On this clonotype itself: Given the absence of the conserved phenylalanine or tryptophan at the CDR3 end, a read error is likely. The J gene is TRBJ1-1, the V gene TRBV6-6, with 7 bases matching TRBD1. There are 15 residues in the CDR3. Germline V gives CDR1 MNHNY, CDR2 SVGAGI (reference sequence). CDR3 bases: TGTGTCAGCAAACCCTATACAGGGGATCTTACTGAAGCTTTCATT. Translated: CVSKPYTGDLTEAFI.

The V call is TRBV10-3, the J call TRBJ1-5; D is possibly TRBD1 (6 bases). Per germline, CDR1 ENHRY and CDR2 SYGVKD. V was pared by 1 base and J by 16 bases, with 20 bases between. CDR3 size: 14 residues. CDR3 DNA: TGTGCCATCAGTGAGTATGGGGGCGATCAGCCCAAACATTTT. Protein sequence: CAISEYGGDQPKHF.

This clonotype was seen only once. J is TRBJ2-3 and V is TRBV4-1; possible D gene TRBD1, 6 bases. The CDR3 loop spans 14 amino acids. Germline values: CDR1 MGHRA, CDR2 YSYEKL. The CDR3 is CVNSQVTRGDTQYF. CDR3 sequence (DNA): TGCGTCAACAGCCAGGTCACAAGGGGGGATACGCAGTATTTT.

The chain couples TRBV6-6 to TRBJ2-3, with 11 bases identical to TRBD2. Germline V gives CDR1 MNHNY, CDR2 SVGAGI (reference sequence). The CDR3 length is 16 residues. V lost 11 bases to trimming and J lost 6 bases; unmatched junction nucleotides: 16. This chain's CDR3 is CAGMKGSSGRTDTQYF. CDR3 nucleotide sequence: TGTGCCGGCATGAAAGGGTCTAGCGGGAGGACGGATACGCAGTATTTT.

This clonotype was seen at least ten times. The chain employs TRBV28 and TRBJ2-5, with a weak D call TRBD1 (5 bases). CDR3 length: 17 amino acids. Trimming took off 6 bases at V and 1 base at J, with 21 bases between the two ends. The germline V gene encodes CDR1 MDHEN and CDR2 SYDVKM. CDR3 residues: CASSSQGGRGSQETQYF. The CDR3 DNA is TGTGCCAGCAGCTCCCAGGGCGGCAGAGGATCCCAAGAGACCCAGTACTTC.

This clonotype was picked up a small number of times. The J gene is TRBJ2-7, the V gene TRBV11-2; D uncertain. The CDR3 spans 15 residues. The V and J ends lost 5 bases and 4 bases respectively, with 18 bases between them. The germline CDR1 and CDR2 sequences are SGHAT and FQNNGV. The CDR3 loop reads CASSLMTDPDYEQYF. CDR3 DNA sequence: TGTGCCAGCAGCCTCATGACTGATCCGGATTACGAGCAGTACTTC.

The V call is TRBV7-9, the J call TRBJ2-7; tentative D call: TRBD2 (5 bases). The CDR3 consists of 13 residues. The germline V and J ends were trimmed by 5 bases and 7 bases, with 15 bases remaining between them. Germline assignment: CDR1 SEHNR and CDR2 FQNEAQ (reference sequence). CDR3 in amino acids: CASSHYDGGEQYF. The CDR3 bases are TGTGCCAGCAGCCATTACGACGGAGGAGAGCAGTACTTC. Complete variable domain (other parts from reference TRBV7-9 and TRBJ2-7): DTGVSQNPRHKITKRGQNVTFRCDPISEHNRLYWYRQTLGQGPEFLTYFQNEAQLEKSRLLSDRFSAERPKGSFSTLEIQRTEQGDSAMYLCASSHYDGGEQYFGPGTRLTVT.

About this clonotype: With a much larger clone just one base away, this may be a read error. The chain links TRBV7-9 to TRBJ1-5; D not certain. The CDR3 is made up of 12 amino acids. Germline-derived CDR1 and CDR2 are SEHNR and FQNEAQ (reference sequence). This chain's CDR3 is CVSSFEGQPQHF. The CDR3, as DNA: TGTGTCAGCAGCTTCGAAGGTCAGCCCCAGCATTTT. The full variable domain, in which reference TRBV7-9 and TRBJ1-5 provide the parts outside the CDR3, is DTGVSQNPRHKITKRGQNVTFRCDPISEHNRLYWYRQTLGQGPEFLTYFQNEAQLEKSRLLSDRFSAERPKGSFSTLEIQRTEQGDSAMYLCVSSFEGQPQHFGDGTRLSIL.

In the case of this clonotype: An end of the junction does not agree with germline; a read error may underlie this. V usage is TRBV6-5 and J usage is TRBJ2-3, with 11 bases identical to TRBD2. The CDR3 contains 12 residues. CDR1 MNHEY and CDR2 SVGAGI come from the germline V gene. In DNA, the CDR3 is TGTGCCAGCAGCCTTAGCGGGAGGGGACTGTACTTT. Its protein is CASSLSGRGLYF.

The chain joins TRBV5-5 to TRBJ2-1; D may be TRBD1 (5 bases). Trimming stripped 4 bases from V and 3 bases from J, with 14 bases between. Per germline, CDR1 SGHKS and CDR2 YYEKEE (reference sequence). This CDR3 spans 15 amino acids. The CDR3 region has the DNA TGTGCCAGCAGCCCAGGACATGGTTACTACAATGAGCAGTTCTTC. Protein sequence: CASSPGHGYYNEQFF.

Concerning this clonotype itself: This CDR3 fails to terminate in the conserved phenylalanine or tryptophan, so it likely reflects a read error. The chain has TRBV11-2 and TRBJ2-3; 10 bases are shared with TRBD2. CDR1 and CDR2 (germline): SGHAT, FQNNGV. CDR3 length: 15 amino acids. CDR3 loop: CGSSIGTSGTDTQYL. CDR3 nucleotides: TGTGGCAGCAGCATCGGGACTAGCGGCACAGATACGCAGTATCTT.